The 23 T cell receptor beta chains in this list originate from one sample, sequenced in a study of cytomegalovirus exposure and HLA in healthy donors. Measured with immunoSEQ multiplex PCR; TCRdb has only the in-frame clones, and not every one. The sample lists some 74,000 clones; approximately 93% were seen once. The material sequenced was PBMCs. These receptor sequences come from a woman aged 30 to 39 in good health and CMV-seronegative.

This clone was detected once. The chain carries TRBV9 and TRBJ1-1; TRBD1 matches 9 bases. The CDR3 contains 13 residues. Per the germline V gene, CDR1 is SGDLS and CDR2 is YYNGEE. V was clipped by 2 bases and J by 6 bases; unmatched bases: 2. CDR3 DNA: TGTGCCAGCAGCGTGGACAGGGGCTCTGAAGCTTTCTTT. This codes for CASSVDRGSEAFF.

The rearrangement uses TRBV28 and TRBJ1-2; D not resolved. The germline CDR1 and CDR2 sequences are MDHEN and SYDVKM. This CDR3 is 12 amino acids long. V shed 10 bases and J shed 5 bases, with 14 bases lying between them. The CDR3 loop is CATHRTGYGYTF. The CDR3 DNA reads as TGTGCCACCCATCGGACGGGATATGGCTACACCTTC.

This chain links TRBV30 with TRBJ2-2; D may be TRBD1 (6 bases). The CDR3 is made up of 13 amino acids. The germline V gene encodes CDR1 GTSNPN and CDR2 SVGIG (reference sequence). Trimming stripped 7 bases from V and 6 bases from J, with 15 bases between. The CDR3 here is CAFLQGSAGELFF. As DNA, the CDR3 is TGTGCCTTCCTCCAGGGGTCGGCCGGGGAGCTGTTTTTT.

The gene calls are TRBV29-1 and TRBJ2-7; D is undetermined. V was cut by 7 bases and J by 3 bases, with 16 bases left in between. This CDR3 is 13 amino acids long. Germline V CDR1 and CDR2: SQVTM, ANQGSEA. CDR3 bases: TGCAGCGCCGTTTGGAGCAGCAGCTACGAGCAGTACTTC. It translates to CSAVWSSSYEQYF.

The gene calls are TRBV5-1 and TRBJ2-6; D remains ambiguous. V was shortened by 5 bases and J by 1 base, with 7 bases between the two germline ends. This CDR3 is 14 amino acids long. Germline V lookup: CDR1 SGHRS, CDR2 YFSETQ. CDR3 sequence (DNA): TGCGCCAGCAGATCGACTTCTGGGGCCAACGTCCTGACTTTC. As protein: CASRSTSGANVLTF. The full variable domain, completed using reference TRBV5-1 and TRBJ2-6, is KAGVTQTPRYLIKTRGQQVTLSCSPISGHRSVSWYQQTPGQGLQFLFEYFSETQRNKGNFPGRFSGRQFSNSRSEMNVSTLELGDSALYLCASRSTSGANVLTFGAGSRLTVL.

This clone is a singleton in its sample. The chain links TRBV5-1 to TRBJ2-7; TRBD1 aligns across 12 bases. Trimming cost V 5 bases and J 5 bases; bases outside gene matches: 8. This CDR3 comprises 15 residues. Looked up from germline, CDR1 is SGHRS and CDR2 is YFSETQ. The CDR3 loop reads CASSWGGTGGNEQYF. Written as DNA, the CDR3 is TGCGCCAGCAGTTGGGGAGGGACAGGGGGCAACGAGCAGTACTTC.

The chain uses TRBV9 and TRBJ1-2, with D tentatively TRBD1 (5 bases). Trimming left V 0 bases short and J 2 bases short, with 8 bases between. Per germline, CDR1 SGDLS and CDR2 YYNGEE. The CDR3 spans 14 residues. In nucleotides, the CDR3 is TGTGCCAGCAGCGTAGATACAGGCAACTATGGCTACACCTTC. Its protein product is CASSVDTGNYGYTF.

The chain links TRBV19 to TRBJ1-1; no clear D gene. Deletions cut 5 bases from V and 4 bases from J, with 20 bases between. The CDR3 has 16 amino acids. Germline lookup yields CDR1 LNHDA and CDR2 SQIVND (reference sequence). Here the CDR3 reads CASSSLQTLVSTEAFF. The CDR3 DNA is TGTGCCAGTAGTTCCCTCCAGACTCTAGTCAGCACTGAAGCTTTCTTT.

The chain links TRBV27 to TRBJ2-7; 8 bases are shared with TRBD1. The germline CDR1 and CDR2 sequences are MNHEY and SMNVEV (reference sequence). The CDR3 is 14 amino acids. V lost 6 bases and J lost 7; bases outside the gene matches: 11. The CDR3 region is CASRQGDLSVEQYF. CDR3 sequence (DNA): TGTGCCAGCAGACAGGGGGACCTTTCCGTGGAGCAGTACTTC.

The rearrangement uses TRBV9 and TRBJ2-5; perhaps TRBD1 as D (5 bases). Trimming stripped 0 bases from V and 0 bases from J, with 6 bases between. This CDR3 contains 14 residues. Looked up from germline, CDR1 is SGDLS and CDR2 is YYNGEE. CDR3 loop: CASSVEGYQETQYF. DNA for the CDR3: TGTGCCAGCAGCGTAGAGGGGTACCAAGAGACCCAGTACTTC.

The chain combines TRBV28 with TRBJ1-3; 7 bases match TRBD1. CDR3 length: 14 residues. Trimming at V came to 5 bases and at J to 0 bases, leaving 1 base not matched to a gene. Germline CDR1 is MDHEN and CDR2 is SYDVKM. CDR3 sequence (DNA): TGTGCCAGCAGTGCAGGGGGCTCTGGAAACACCATATATTTT. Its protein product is CASSAGGSGNTIYF.

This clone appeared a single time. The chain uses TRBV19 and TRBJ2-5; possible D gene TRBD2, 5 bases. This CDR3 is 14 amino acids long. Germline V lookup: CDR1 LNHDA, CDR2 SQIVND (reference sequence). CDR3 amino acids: CAPTESAAPGTQYF. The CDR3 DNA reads TGTGCTCCGACGGAGTCAGCGGCTCCGGGGACCCAGTACTTC.

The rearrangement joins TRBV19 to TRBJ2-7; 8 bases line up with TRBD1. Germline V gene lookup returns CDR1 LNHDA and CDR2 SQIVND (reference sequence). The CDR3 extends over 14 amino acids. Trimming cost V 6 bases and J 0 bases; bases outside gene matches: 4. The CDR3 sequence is CASRSTGVSYEQYF. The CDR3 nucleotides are TGTGCCAGTAGATCGACAGGGGTCTCCTACGAGCAGTACTTC.

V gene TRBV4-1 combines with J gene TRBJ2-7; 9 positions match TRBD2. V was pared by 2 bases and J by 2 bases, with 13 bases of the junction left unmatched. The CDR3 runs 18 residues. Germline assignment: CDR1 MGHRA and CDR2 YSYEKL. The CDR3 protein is CASSQPYETRLAAYEQYF. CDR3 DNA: TGCGCCAGCAGCCAACCCTACGAGACCAGACTAGCGGCCTACGAGCAGTACTTC.

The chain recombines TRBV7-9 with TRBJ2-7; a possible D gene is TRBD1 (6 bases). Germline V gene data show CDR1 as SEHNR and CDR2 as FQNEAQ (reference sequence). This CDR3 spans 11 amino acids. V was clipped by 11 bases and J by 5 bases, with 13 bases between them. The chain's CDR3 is CASGVRNEQYF. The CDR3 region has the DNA TGTGCCTCAGGGGTCAGAAACGAGCAGTACTTC. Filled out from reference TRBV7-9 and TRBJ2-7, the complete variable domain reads DTGVSQNPRHKITKRGQNVTFRCDPISEHNRLYWYRQTLGQGPEFLTYFQNEAQLEKSRLLSDRFSAERPKGSFSTLEIQRTEQGDSAMYLCASGVRNEQYFGPGTRLTVT.

The CDR3 sequence: CASSPASGQPMNTEAFF. The CDR3 nucleotides read TGTGCCAGCTCACCAGCTTCGGGACAGCCGATGAACACTGAAGCTTTCTTT. V gene TRBV18 combines with J gene TRBJ1-1; 7 nucleotides agree with TRBD1. CDR1 and CDR2 from the germline V gene are KGHSH and LQKENI. Trimming removed 2 bases from V and 0 bases from J; junction bases left unmatched: 9. CDR3 length: 17 residues. The complete variable domain, with remaining parts taken from reference TRBV18 and TRBJ1-1, reads NAGVMQNPRHLVRRRGQEARLRCSPMKGHSHVYWYRQLPEEGLKFMVYLQKENIIDESGMPKERFSAEFPKEGPSILRIQQVVRGDSAAYFCASSPASGQPMNTEAFFGQGTRLTVV.

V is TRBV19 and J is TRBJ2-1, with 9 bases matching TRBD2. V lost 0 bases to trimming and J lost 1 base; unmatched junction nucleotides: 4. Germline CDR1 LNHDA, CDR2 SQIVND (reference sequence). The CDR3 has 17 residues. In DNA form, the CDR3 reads TGTGCCAGTAGTATAGAGGCAGCGGGAGGTTCCTACAATGAGCAGTTCTTC. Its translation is CASSIEAAGGSYNEQFF.

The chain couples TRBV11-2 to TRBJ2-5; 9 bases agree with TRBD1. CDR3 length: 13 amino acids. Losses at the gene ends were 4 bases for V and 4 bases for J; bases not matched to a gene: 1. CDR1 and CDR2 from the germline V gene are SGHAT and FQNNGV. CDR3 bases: TGTGCCAGCAGCTCGGACAGGGGAGAGACCCAGTACTTC. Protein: CASSSDRGETQYF.

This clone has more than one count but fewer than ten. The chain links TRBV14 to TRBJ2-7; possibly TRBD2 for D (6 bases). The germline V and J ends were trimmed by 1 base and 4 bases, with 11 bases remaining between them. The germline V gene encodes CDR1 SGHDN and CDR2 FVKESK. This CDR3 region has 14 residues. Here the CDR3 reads CASSQGARGYEQYF. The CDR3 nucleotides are TGTGCCAGCAGCCAAGGGGCCCGGGGGTACGAGCAGTACTTC.

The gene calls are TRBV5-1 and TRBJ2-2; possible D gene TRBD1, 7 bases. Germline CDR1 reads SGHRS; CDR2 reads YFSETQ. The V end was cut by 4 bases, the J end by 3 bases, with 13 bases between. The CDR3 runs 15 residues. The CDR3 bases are TGCGCCAGCAGCGGGGTCAGGGGGGACACCGGGGAGCTGTTTTTT. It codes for CASSGVRGDTGELFF.

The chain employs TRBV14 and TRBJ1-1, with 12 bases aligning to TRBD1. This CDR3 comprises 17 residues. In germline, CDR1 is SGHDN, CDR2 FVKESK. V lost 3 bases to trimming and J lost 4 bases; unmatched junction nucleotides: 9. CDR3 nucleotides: TGTGCCAGCAGCCACCGGGACAGGGGGCCACGGGGCACTGAAGCTTTCTTT. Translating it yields CASSHRDRGPRGTEAFF. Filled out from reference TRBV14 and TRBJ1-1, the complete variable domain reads EAGVTQFPSHSVIEKGQTVTLRCDPISGHDNLYWYRRVMGKEIKFLLHFVKESKQDESGMPNNRFLAERTGGTYSTLKVQPAELEDSGVYFCASSHRDRGPRGTEAFFGQGTRLTVV.

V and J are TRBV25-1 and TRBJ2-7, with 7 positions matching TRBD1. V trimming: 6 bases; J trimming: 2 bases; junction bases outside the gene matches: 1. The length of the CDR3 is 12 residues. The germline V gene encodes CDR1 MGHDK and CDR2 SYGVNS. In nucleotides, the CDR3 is TGTGCCAGCAGAGGGGGCACCTACGAGCAGTACTTC. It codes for CASRGGTYEQYF.

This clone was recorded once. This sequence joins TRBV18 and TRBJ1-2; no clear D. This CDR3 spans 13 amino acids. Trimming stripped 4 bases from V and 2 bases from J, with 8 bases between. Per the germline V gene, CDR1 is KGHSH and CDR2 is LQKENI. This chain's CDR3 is CASSRVENYGYTF. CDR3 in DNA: TGTGCCAGCTCACGCGTAGAGAACTATGGCTACACCTTC.